This T cell receptor beta chain appears in the sequencing data of a study of cytomegalovirus exposure and HLA in healthy donors. The CDR3 contains 17 residues. With V trimmed by 5 bases and J by 2 bases, 9 bases remained unmatched. Germline CDR1 reads LNHDA; CDR2 reads SQIVND (reference sequence). 60 Vbeta and 13 Jbeta primers were used in PCR. Clones were read by immunoSEQ multiplex PCR, and TCRdb kept only the in-frame ones, dropping some. This sample has more than 150,000 clones, with almost 85% found just once. This sequence joins TRBV19 and TRBJ1-5; 10 nucleotides agree with TRBD1. Sequenced material: PBMCs. This receptor was obtained from a boy between 2 and 10 years old in good health and CMV-seronegative. The CDR3 spells CASSPTGGLMGNQPQHF. DNA for the CDR3: TGTGCCAGTAGTCCGACAGGGGGCTTGATGGGCAATCAGCCCCAGCATTTT.